This record concerns one T cell receptor (beta chain) sequence. The data originate from a study of cytomegalovirus exposure and HLA in healthy donors. Study-level background: Earlier findings included 90 million to 120 million unique TCR beta sequences obtained from 150 million to 200 million T cells.

Vbeta (60) and Jbeta (13) primers were used in the PCR. The assay was immunoSEQ multiplex PCR, and TCRdb's table has in-frame clones only and misses some. This table holds 75,000 to 95,000 clones. From germline, CDR1 is SGHDT and CDR2 YYEEEE. With 6 bases removed from V and 7 bases from J, the gap between germline ends came to 13 bases. CDR3 length equals 12 residues. The study sampled nominally healthy donors, though unrecorded immune exposures were likely. The chain carries TRBV5-6 and TRBJ1-2; D not certain. This sequence originates from a girl aged 5-17 years in good health and CMV-seropositive. Material for sequencing was PBMCs. The CDR3 nucleotides read TGTGCCAGCAACGAGATTGCAGGTGGCTACACCTTC. It is translated as CASNEIAGGYTF.